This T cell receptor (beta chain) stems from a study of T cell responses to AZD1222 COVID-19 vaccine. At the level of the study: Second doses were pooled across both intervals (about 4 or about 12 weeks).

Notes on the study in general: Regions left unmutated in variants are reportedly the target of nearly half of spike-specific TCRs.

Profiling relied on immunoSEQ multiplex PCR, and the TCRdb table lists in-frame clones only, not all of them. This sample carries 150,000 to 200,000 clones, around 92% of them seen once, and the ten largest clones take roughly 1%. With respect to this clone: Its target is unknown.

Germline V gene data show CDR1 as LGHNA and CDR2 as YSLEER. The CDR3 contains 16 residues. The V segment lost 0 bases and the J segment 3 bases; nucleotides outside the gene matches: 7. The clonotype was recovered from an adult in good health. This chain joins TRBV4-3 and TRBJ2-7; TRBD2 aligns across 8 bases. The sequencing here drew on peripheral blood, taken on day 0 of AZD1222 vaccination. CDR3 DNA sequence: TGCGCCAGCAGCCAAGATAAAAGCGGGGGCTACTACGAGCAGTACTTC. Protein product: CASSQDKSGGYYEQYF.